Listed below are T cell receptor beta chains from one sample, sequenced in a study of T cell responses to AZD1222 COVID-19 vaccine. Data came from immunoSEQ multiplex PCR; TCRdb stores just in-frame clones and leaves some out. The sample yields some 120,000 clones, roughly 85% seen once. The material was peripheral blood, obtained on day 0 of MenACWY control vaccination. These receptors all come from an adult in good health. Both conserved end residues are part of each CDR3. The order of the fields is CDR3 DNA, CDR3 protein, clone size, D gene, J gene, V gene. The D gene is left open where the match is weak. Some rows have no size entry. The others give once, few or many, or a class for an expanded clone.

CDR3nt: TGTGCCAGCAGTCCGACAGGGCCGAGCTCCTATAATTCACCCCTCCACTTT
CDR3aa: CASSPTGPSSYNSPLHF
abundance: NA
d_gene: TRBD1
j_gene: TRBJ1-6
v_gene: TRBV27

CDR3nt: TGTGCCAGCAGTTTATTACTAGCGGCCTCCTACGAGCAGTACTTC
CDR3aa: CASSLLLAASYEQYF
abundance: once
d_gene: TRBD2
j_gene: TRBJ2-7
v_gene: TRBV28

CDR3nt: TGTGCCAGTACCACCAGGAACACTGAAGCTTTCTTT
CDR3aa: CASTTRNTEAFF
abundance: NA
d_gene: NA
j_gene: TRBJ1-1
v_gene: TRBV19

CDR3nt: TGTGCCAGCAGTTACACTAGCGGGACCGGGGAGCTGTTTTTT
CDR3aa: CASSYTSGTGELFF
abundance: NA
d_gene: TRBD2
j_gene: TRBJ2-2
v_gene: TRBV6-6

CDR3nt: TGTGCCAGCAGCCCTTCGGGACTAGCGGGGGATGAGCAGTTCTTC
CDR3aa: CASSPSGLAGDEQFF
abundance: NA
d_gene: TRBD2
j_gene: TRBJ2-1
v_gene: TRBV7-3

CDR3nt: TGTGCCAGCAGCTTAGGGACCCAGGAAAAACTGTTTTTT
CDR3aa: CASSLGTQEKLFF
abundance: NA
d_gene: NA
j_gene: TRBJ1-4
v_gene: TRBV7-6

CDR3nt: TGTGCCAGCAGCCAACTCGGGGAAGCTTTCTTT
CDR3aa: CASSQLGEAFF
abundance: NA
d_gene: NA
j_gene: TRBJ1-1
v_gene: TRBV14

CDR3nt: TGTGCCAGCAGCTACGACAGGGGGCGCCCCGGGGAGCTGTTTTTT
CDR3aa: CASSYDRGRPGELFF
abundance: NA
d_gene: TRBD1
j_gene: TRBJ2-2
v_gene: TRBV5-8

CDR3nt: TGTGCCAGCAGTGAGGAAGGCAGTGGCACTGAAGCTTTCTTT
CDR3aa: CASSEEGSGTEAFF
abundance: NA
d_gene: NA
j_gene: TRBJ1-1
v_gene: TRBV2

CDR3nt: TGTGCCAGTAGTGGGTTGATGCGGACAGGGAGGACTGAAGCTTTCTTT
CDR3aa: CASSGLMRTGRTEAFF
abundance: once
d_gene: TRBD1
j_gene: TRBJ1-1
v_gene: TRBV19

CDR3nt: TGTGCCTGGAGTCCCGGGAGGGGGCAGCCCCAGCATTTT
CDR3aa: CAWSPGRGQPQHF
abundance: NA
d_gene: NA
j_gene: TRBJ1-5
v_gene: TRBV30

CDR3nt: TGCGCCAGCCGGACTAGCGGGGAGTCGGATACGCAGTATTTT
CDR3aa: CASRTSGESDTQYF
abundance: NA
d_gene: TRBD2
j_gene: TRBJ2-3
v_gene: TRBV10-2

CDR3nt: TGTGCCAGCAGCCCCCGCCTGGAGGGGACCGGGGAGCTGTTTTTT
CDR3aa: CASSPRLEGTGELFF
abundance: NA
d_gene: NA
j_gene: TRBJ2-2
v_gene: TRBV13

CDR3nt: TGCGCCAGCAGCGCTGCGGGGGGATCCTACAATGAGCAGTTCTTC
CDR3aa: CASSAAGGSYNEQFF
abundance: NA
d_gene: TRBD2
j_gene: TRBJ2-1
v_gene: TRBV5-1

CDR3nt: TGCGCCAGCCCCCTCGCGGGGGCCTCCAATGAGCAGTTCTTC
CDR3aa: CASPLAGASNEQFF
abundance: once
d_gene: NA
j_gene: TRBJ2-1
v_gene: TRBV10-1

CDR3nt: TGTGCCAGTACCCAGGGACAAAGTGGGAGGAGAGGCTACACCTTC
CDR3aa: CASTQGQSGRRGYTF
abundance: NA
d_gene: NA
j_gene: TRBJ1-2
v_gene: TRBV6-5

CDR3nt: TGCGCCAGCAGCCAAGATGGGGGGGTTTTGGGTACTGAAGCTTTCTTT
CDR3aa: CASSQDGGVLGTEAFF
abundance: NA
d_gene: NA
j_gene: TRBJ1-1
v_gene: TRBV4-3

CDR3nt: TGCGCCAGCAGCCAAGATTTCGCTTATCGGGATTCGGGTTTTGGAAACACCATATATTTT
CDR3aa: CASSQDFAYRDSGFGNTIYF
abundance: NA
d_gene: NA
j_gene: TRBJ1-3
v_gene: TRBV4-3

CDR3nt: TGTGCCAGCTCACCGGACCTGGGGCAGGCAGACTATGGCTACACCTTC
CDR3aa: CASSPDLGQADYGYTF
abundance: NA
d_gene: NA
j_gene: TRBJ1-2
v_gene: TRBV18

CDR3nt: TGTGCCAGTCCGGGCAAGAAGGGGGCCTATGGCTACACCTTC
CDR3aa: CASPGKKGAYGYTF
abundance: NA
d_gene: TRBD1
j_gene: TRBJ1-2
v_gene: TRBV25-1

CDR3nt: TGTGCCAGCAGCCCAGGCGGCGCGGGGGAAGGTGAAGCTTTCTTT
CDR3aa: CASSPGGAGEGEAFF
abundance: NA
d_gene: NA
j_gene: TRBJ1-1
v_gene: TRBV5-4

CDR3nt: TGCAGCGTTGAAGGGTTAGTCGATTCCCAAACATTTGAGCAGTTCTTC
CDR3aa: CSVEGLVDSQTFEQFF
abundance: NA
d_gene: NA
j_gene: TRBJ2-1
v_gene: TRBV29-1

CDR3nt: TGCAGTGCTGGTGGCCAGGCAGCGAACACTGAAGCTTTCTTT
CDR3aa: CSAGGQAANTEAFF
abundance: NA
d_gene: NA
j_gene: TRBJ1-1
v_gene: TRBV20-1

CDR3nt: TGTGCCACCAGTGATTTAGGGCAGGGAAGCACAGATACGCAGTATTTT
CDR3aa: CATSDLGQGSTDTQYF
abundance: NA
d_gene: NA
j_gene: TRBJ2-3
v_gene: TRBV24-1